This T cell receptor (beta chain) was recovered during a study of cytomegalovirus exposure and HLA in healthy donors. Overall study: Within an early data release were 65 million to 90 million unique TCRs drawn from HLA-typed donors. Study-wide results and caveats: There were a few CMV-associated chains whose specificity for CMV antigens was confirmed in vitro. A later analysis revealed that TCR association rates differed between HLA loci, peaking at DRB1 and bottoming out at HLA-C. Most of the TCR beta V segments (in an earlier analysis) were productive either about 87% or about 30% of the time.

CDR1 LNHDA and CDR2 SQIVND come from the germline V gene (reference sequence). V lost 5 bases, J lost 5 bases, and 14 bases stayed unmatched. This CDR3 spans 17 amino acids. A remark on this clone: Its antigen is undetermined.

In the PCR, 60 Vbeta and 13 Jbeta primers were used. Method: immunoSEQ multiplex PCR; TCRdb's copy keeps in-frame clones and lacks some. This table has approximately 50,000 clones, around 62% appearing once. The specimen was PBMCs. The chain couples TRBV19 to TRBJ1-4; TRBD1 matches at 7 bases. The TCR comes from a human donor in good health. CDR3 bases: TGTGCCAGTAGTCCCCGCCGGTTCGGACAGGCGAATGAAAAACTGTTTTTT. Its translation is CASSPRRFGQANEKLFF.